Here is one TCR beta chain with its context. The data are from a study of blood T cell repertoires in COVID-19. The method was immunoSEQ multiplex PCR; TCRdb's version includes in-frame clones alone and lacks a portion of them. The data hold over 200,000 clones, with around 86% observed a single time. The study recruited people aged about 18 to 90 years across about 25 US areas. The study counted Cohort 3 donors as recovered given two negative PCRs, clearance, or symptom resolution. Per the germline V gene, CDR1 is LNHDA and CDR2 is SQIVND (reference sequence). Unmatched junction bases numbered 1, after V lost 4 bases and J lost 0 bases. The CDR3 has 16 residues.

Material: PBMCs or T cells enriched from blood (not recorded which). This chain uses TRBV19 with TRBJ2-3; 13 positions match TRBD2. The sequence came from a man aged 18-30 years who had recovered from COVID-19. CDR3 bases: TGTGCCAGTAGTAGGGGACTAGCGGGGAGCACAGATACGCAGTATTTT. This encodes CASSRGLAGSTDTQYF. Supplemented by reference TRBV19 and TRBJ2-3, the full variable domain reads DGGITQSPKYLFRKEGQNVTLSCEQNLNHDAMYWYRQDPGQGLRLIYYSQIVNDFQKGDIAEGYSVSREKKESFPLTVTSAQKNPTAFYLCASSRGLAGSTDTQYFGPGTRLTVL.